One sample yielded the 4 T cell receptor beta chains listed below, sequenced in a study of blood T cells in healthy people across ages. A J-beta primer mix and a sample-barcoded 5' primer were used in a second PCR of about 7 to 12 cycles. TCRdb itself ran the 5' RACE reads through MiXCR, one entry per CDR3 protein. Of about 770,000 distinct CDR3 sequences listed, around two fifths are singletons. The sequenced sample consisted of blood. The source of these receptors is a man aged 55 to 70 in good health.

The genes are TRBV18 and TRBJ1-2; D might be TRBD1 (6 bases). Germline V lookup: CDR1 KGHSH, CDR2 LQKENI. This CDR3 spans 14 amino acids. Trimming shortened V by 6 bases and J by 5 bases, and 16 bases separated the two germline ends. The DNA of the CDR3 is TGTGCCAGCTCCCCCGAGACAGGAAATTATGGCTACACCTTC. Amino acids: CASSPETGNYGYTF.

This clonotype was observed a handful of times. This rearrangement joins TRBV20-1 to TRBJ2-7; 9 positions match TRBD1. Per germline, CDR1 DFQATT and CDR2 SNEGSKA (reference sequence). Losses at the gene ends were 7 bases for V and 2 bases for J; bases not matched to a gene: 6. This CDR3 spans 13 amino acids. The DNA for the CDR3 is TGCAGTGTTCGACAGGGGGGGACCTACGAGCAGTACTTC. Amino acids: CSVRQGGTYEQYF.

The rearrangement links TRBV15 to TRBJ2-5; D is perhaps TRBD2 (6 bases). This CDR3 contains 15 residues. Germline CDR1 and CDR2: LNHNV and YYDKDF (reference sequence). Trimming pared 0 bases from V and 5 bases from J, leaving 13 bases between. CDR3 coding DNA: TGTGCCACCAGCAGAGAAGATGTAGGAGGGGAGACCCAGTACTTC. Translated: CATSREDVGGETQYF.

This chain uses TRBV12-3 or TRBV12-4 with TRBJ1-4; possible D gene TRBD1, 5 bases. The CDR3 length is 14 residues. V was trimmed by 5 bases and J by 5 bases, leaving 12 bases between them. CDR3 loop: CASSPRVGNEKLFF. DNA of the CDR3: TGTGCCAGCAGTCCCAGGGTAGGGAATGAAAAACTGTTTTTT.